Given below is one T cell receptor (beta chain) in context. A much larger clone sits a single nucleotide away, making a read error possible. This sample was taken from a study of blood T cells in healthy people across ages. Through a sample-barcoded 5' primer and a J-beta primer mix, a second PCR was run for roughly 6 to 12 cycles. TCRdb analysed the 5' RACE reads with MiXCR anew, one entry per CDR3 protein. The sample has 650,000 to 1,000,000 distinct CDR3 sequences, under 40% seen once; the top ten hold 10% to 15%. The CDR3 covers 14 residues. From germline, CDR1 is LGHNA and CDR2 YSLEER. Trimming left V 1 base short and J 5 bases short, with 12 bases between.

The source material was blood. This chain links TRBV4-3 with TRBJ2-7; D remains unclear. The TCR sequence derives from a man aged 18-30 years in good health. The CDR3 nucleotides are TGCGCCAGCAGCCAAGGTTATATCGTGGACGAGCAGTACTTC. Its protein is CASSQGYIVDEQYF.